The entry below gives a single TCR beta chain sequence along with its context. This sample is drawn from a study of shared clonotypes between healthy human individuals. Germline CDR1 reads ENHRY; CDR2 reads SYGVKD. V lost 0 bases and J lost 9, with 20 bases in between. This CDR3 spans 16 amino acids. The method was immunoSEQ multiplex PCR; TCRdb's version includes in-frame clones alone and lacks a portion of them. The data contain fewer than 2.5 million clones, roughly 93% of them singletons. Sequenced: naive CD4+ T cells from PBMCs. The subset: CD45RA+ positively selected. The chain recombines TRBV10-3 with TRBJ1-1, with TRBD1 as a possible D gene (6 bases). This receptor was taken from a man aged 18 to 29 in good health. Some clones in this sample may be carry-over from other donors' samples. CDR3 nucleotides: TGTGCCATCAGTGAGTCAAGCAGTAGGGGGATGTTGCAAGCTTTCTTT. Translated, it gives CAISESSSRGMLQAFF.